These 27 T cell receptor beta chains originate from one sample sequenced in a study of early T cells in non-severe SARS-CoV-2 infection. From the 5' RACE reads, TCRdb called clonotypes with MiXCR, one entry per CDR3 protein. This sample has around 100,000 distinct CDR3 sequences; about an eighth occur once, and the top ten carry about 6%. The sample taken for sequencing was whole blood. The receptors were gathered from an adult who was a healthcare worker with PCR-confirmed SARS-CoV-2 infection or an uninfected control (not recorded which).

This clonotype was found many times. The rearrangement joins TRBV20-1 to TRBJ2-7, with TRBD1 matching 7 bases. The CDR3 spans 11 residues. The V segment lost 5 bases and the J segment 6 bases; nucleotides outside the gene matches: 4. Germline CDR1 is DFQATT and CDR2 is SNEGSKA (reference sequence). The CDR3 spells CSAVDRSEQYF. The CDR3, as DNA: TGCAGTGCTGTGGACAGGAGCGAGCAGTACTTC.

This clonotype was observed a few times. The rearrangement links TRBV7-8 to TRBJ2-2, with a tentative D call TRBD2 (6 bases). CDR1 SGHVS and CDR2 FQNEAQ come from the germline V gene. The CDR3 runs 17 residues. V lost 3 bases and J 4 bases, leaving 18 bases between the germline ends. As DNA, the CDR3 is TGTGCCAGCAGCTTTTCCCTTCCGGGAGTGGGCACCGGGGAGCTGTTTTTT. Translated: CASSFSLPGVGTGELFF.

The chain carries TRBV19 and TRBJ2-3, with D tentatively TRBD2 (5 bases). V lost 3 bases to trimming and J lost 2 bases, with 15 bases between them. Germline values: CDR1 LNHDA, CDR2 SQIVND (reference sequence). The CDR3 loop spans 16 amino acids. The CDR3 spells CASSIGLRGDTDTQYF. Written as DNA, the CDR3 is TGTGCCAGTAGTATTGGCTTACGGGGTGACACAGATACGCAGTATTTT.

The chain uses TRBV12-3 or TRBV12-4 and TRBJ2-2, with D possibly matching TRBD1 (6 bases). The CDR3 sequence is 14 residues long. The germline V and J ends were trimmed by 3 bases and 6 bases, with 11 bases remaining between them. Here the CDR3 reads CASSLGRGPGELFF. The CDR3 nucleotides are TGTGCCAGCAGTTTGGGCAGGGGACCCGGGGAGCTGTTTTTT.

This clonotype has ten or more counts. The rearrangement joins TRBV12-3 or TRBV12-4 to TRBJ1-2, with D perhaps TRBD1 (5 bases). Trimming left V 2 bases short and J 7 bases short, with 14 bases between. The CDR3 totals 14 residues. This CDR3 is CASSLQGGIAGYTF. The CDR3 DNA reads TGTGCCAGCAGTTTACAGGGCGGTATAGCTGGCTACACCTTC.

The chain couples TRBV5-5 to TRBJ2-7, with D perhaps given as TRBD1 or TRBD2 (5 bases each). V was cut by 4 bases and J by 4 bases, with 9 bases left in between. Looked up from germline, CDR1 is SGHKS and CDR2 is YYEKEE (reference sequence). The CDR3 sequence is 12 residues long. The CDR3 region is CASSGDLYEQYF. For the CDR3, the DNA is TGTGCCAGCAGCGGGGACCTTTACGAGCAGTACTTC.

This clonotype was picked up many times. CDR3 DNA sequence: TGTGCCAGCAGCCTCGCAGGGGGTATAGGCACTGAAGCTTTCTTT. It is translated as CASSLAGGIGTEAFF. This chain links TRBV5-4 with TRBJ1-1; 7 nucleotides agree with TRBD1. Germline CDR1 is SGHNT and CDR2 is YYREEE (reference sequence). The CDR3 spans 15 residues. V lost 4 bases to trimming and J lost 4 bases; unmatched junction nucleotides: 10.

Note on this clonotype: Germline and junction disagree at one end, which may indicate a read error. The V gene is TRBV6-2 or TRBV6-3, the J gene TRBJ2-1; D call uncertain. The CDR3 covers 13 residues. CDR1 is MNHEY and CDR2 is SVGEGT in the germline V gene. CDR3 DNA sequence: TGTGCCAGCAGTTACTCCAGAAACAATGGGCAGTTCTTC. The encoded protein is CASSYSRNNGQFF.

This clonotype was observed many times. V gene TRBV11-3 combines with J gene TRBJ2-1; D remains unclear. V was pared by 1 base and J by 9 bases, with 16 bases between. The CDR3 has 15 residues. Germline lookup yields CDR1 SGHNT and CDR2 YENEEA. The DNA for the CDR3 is TGTGCCAGCAGCTTAGGGGGTCTGGCCAGTGTTGAGCAGTTCTTC. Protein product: CASSLGGLASVEQFF.

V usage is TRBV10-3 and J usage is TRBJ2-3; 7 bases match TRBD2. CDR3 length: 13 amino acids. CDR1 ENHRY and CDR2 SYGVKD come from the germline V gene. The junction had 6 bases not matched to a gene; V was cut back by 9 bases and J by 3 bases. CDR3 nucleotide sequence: TGTGCCATGGCGTCTAGCGGAACAGATACGCAGTATTTT. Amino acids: CAMASSGTDTQYF.

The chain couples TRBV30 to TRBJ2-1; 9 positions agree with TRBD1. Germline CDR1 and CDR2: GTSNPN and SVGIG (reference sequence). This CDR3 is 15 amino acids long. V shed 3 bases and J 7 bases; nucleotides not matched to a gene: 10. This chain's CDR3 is CAWRETGTGRNEQFF. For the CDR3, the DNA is TGTGCCTGGAGGGAAACCGGGACAGGGAGGAATGAGCAGTTCTTC.

Here the CDR3 DNA reads TGTGCCAGCTCACCGCTTCAAGAGACCCAGTACTTC. It is translated as CASSPLQETQYF. This chain uses TRBV18 with TRBJ2-5; D is unclear. Germline V gives CDR1 KGHSH, CDR2 LQKENI. V lost 3 bases and J lost 2, with 4 bases in between. This CDR3 comprises 12 residues.

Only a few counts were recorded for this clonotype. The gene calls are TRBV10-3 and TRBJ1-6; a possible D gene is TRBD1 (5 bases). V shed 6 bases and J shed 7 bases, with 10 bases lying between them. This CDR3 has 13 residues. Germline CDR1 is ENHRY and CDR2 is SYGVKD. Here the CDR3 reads CAIRETVNSPLHF. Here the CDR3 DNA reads TGTGCCATCAGGGAGACAGTGAATTCACCCCTCCACTTT.

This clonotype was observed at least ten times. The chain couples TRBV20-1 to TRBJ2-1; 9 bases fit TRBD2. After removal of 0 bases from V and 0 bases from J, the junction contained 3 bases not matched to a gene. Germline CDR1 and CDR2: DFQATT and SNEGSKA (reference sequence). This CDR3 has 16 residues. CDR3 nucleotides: TGCAGTGCTAGAGAGGATAGCGGGAGCTCCTACAATGAGCAGTTCTTC. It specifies CSAREDSGSSYNEQFF.

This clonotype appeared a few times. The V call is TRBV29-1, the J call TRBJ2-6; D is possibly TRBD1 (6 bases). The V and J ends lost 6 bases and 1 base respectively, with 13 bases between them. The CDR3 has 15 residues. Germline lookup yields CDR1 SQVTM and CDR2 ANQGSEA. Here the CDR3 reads CSVRDTGSGANVLTF. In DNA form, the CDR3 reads TGCAGCGTAAGGGACACCGGTTCTGGGGCCAACGTCCTGACTTTC.

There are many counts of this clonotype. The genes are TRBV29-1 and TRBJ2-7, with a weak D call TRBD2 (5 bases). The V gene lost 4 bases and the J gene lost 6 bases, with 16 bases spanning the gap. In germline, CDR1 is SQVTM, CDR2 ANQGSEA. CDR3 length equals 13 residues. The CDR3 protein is CSVAGLSEGEQYF. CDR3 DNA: TGCAGCGTTGCGGGCCTTTCTGAGGGCGAGCAGTACTTC.

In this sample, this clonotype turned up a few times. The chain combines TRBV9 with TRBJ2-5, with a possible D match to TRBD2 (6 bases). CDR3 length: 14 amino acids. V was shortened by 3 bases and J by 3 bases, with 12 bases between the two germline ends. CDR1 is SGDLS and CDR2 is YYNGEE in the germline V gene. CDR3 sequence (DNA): TGTGCCAGCAGCGCCGGAGGGCTGGAAGAGACCCAGTACTTC. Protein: CASSAGGLEETQYF.

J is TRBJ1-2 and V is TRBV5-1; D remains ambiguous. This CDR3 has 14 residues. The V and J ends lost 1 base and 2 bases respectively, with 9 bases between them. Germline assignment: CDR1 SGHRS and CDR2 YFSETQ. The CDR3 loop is CASSLLTANYGYTF. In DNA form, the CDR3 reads TGCGCCAGCAGCTTGTTGACCGCCAACTATGGCTACACCTTC.

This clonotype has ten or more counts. CDR3 loop: CATSAGTSGMGTDTQYF. The CDR3 DNA sequence: TGTGCCACCAGTGCCGGGACTAGCGGGATGGGAACAGATACGCAGTATTTT. The rearrangement uses TRBV24-1 and TRBJ2-3, with 13 bases matching TRBD2. This CDR3 contains 17 residues. In germline, CDR1 is KGHDR, CDR2 SFDVKD. The junction had 7 bases not matched to a gene; V was cut back by 5 bases and J by 3 bases.

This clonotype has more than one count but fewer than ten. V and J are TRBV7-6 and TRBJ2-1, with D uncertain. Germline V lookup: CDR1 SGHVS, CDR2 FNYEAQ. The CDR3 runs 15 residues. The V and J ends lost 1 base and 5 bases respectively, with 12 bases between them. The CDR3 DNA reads TGTGCCAGCAGCTTAGGAGTCGCAGCTAACAATGAGCAGTTCTTC. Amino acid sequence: CASSLGVAANNEQFF.

CDR3 sequence: CASSQDLKRGSEAFF. The CDR3 nucleotides are TGCGCCAGCAGCCAAGATCTCAAACGGGGGTCTGAAGCTTTCTTT. V is TRBV4-3 and J is TRBJ1-1, with D possibly matching TRBD1 (5 bases). This CDR3 spans 15 amino acids. The germline V gene has CDR1 LGHNA and CDR2 YSLEER. V lost 0 bases and J lost 6, with 14 bases in between.

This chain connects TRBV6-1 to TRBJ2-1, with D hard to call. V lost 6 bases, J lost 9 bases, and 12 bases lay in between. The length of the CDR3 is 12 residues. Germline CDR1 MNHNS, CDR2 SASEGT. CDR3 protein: CASSRAMGEQFF. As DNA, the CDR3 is TGTGCCAGCAGCCGGGCCATGGGTGAGCAGTTCTTC.

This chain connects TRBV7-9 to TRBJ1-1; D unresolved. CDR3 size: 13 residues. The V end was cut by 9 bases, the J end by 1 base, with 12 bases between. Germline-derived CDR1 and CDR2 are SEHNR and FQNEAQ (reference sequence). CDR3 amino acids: CAREPGENTEAFF. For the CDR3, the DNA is TGTGCCAGGGAGCCCGGAGAGAACACTGAAGCTTTCTTT.

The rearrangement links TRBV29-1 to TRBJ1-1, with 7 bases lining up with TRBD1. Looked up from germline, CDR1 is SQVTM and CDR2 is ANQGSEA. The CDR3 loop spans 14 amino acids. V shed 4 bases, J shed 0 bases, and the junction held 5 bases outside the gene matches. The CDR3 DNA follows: TGCAGCGTTGGGGGACAGCGATTGAACACTGAAGCTTTCTTT. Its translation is CSVGGQRLNTEAFF. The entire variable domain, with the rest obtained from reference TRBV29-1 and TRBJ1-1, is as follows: SAVISQKPSRDICQRGTSLTIQCQVDSQVTMMFWYRQQPGQSLTLIATANQGSEATYESGFVIDKFPISRPNLTFSTLTVSNMSPEDSSIYLCSVGGQRLNTEAFFGQGTRLTVV.

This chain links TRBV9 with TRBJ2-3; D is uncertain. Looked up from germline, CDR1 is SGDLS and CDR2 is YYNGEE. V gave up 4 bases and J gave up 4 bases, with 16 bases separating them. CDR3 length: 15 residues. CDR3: CASSPRQNLPDTQYF. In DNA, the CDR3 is TGTGCCAGCAGCCCCCGACAAAACCTCCCAGATACGCAGTATTTT. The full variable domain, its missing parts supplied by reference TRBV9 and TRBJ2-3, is DSGVTQTPKHLITATGQRVTLRCSPRSGDLSVYWYQQSLDQGLQFLIQYYNGEERAKGNILERFSAQQFPDLHSELNLSSLELGDSALYFCASSPRQNLPDTQYFGPGTRLTVL.

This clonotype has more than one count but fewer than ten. The chain's CDR3 is CSASSGAPSNQPQHF. The CDR3 DNA sequence: TGCAGTGCTAGTTCTGGGGCCCCAAGCAATCAGCCCCAGCATTTT. This chain uses TRBV20-1 with TRBJ1-5; tentatively, D is TRBD1 (5 bases). CDR1 is DFQATT and CDR2 is SNEGSKA in the germline V gene (reference sequence). This CDR3 contains 15 residues. Trimming left V 3 bases short and J 1 base short, with 13 bases between.

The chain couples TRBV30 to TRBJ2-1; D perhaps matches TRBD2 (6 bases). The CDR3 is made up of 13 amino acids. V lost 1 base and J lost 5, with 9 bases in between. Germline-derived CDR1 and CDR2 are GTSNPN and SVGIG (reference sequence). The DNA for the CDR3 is TGTGCCTGGAGTGGGGTAGCGGACAATGAGCAGTTCTTC. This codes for CAWSGVADNEQFF.